This is a list of T cell receptor beta chains from one sample in a study of shared clonotypes between healthy human individuals. Using immunoSEQ multiplex PCR, the repertoire was profiled, and TCRdb retains in-frame clones only, with some absent. The sample has about 490,000 clones, about 85% seen once. The specimen was PBMCs. Receptors originate from a woman between 35 and 50 years old in good health. Some clones in this sample may be carry-over from other donors' samples. The CDR3 runs from the conserved cysteine through the conserved F or W. D genes are given only for firm matches. A clone size is listed for some rows: how often the clone was seen (once, few, many), or a class if it is expanded.

d_gene,abundance,v_gene,CDR3aa
TRBD1,-,TRBV28,CASKTGTEETGKLFF
-,-,TRBV10-1,CASSVQVDGTQYF
-,-,TRBV7-8,CASSLGRRPLPNYGYTF
-,-,TRBV6-6,CASSLNSPSSYEQYF
-,-,TRBV7-9,CASSLPEGPTYNEQFF
TRBD1,-,TRBV4-3,CASSQPYRGTNEKLFF
-,once,TRBV11-2,CASRGPRSVTGELFF
-,-,TRBV2,CASRPLDSAYEQYF
TRBD2,-,TRBV5-6,CASSHSSGSWYEQYF
TRBD2,once,TRBV4-1,CASSPTSGRSAGELFF
-,-,TRBV25-1,CASSVWTDSSIEQETQYF
TRBD1,-,TRBV9,CASSARDREGEQYF
-,once,TRBV7-8,CASSLSQLSYEQYF
-,once,TRBV9,CASSPRAGSYEQYF
-,-,TRBV5-4,CASSRGHNEKLFF
-,-,TRBV6-5,CASSYGGARWGYTF
-,-,TRBV28,CASSSQVDRQYF
TRBD1,-,TRBV5-1,CATAGTGAASGANVLTF
TRBD1,-,TRBV18,CASSYPTGGTGELFF
TRBD2,-,TRBV29-1,CSASGGTYEQYF